Listed here are 21 T cell receptor beta chains from one sample, sequenced in a study of blood T cells in healthy people across ages. With a J-beta primer mix and a sample-barcoded 5' primer, a second PCR ran roughly 6 to 11 cycles. TCRdb recomputed calls from the 5' RACE reads with MiXCR, one row per CDR3 protein. The table has about 2 million distinct CDR3 sequences, 40% to 55% seen once; the top ten hold over 2%. The sequencing input was blood. These receptors all stem from a middle-aged woman in good health.

The gene calls are TRBV7-2 and TRBJ2-5, with unresolved D. V was pared by 1 base and J by 2 bases, with 8 bases between. CDR3 length: 14 amino acids. Per germline, CDR1 SGHTA and CDR2 FQGNSA. As DNA, the CDR3 is TGTGCCAGCAGCTTAGAGCTGGGACAAGAGACCCAGTACTTC. Translated: CASSLELGQETQYF.

The chain links TRBV6-2 or TRBV6-3 to TRBJ1-2; no clear D. Germline CDR1 reads MNHEY; CDR2 reads SVGEGT. V was pared by 7 bases and J by 7 bases, with 16 bases between. The CDR3 length is 13 residues. CDR3 region: CASIQDGLGGYTF. CDR3 nucleotides: TGTGCCAGCATCCAGGACGGGCTCGGTGGCTACACCTTC.

This clonotype has a handful of counts. This chain uses TRBV20-1 with TRBJ2-7, with TRBD1 matching 8 bases. The V and J ends lost 2 bases and 3 bases, in that order; junction bases with no gene match: 3. The CDR3 consists of 13 residues. From germline, CDR1 is DFQATT and CDR2 SNEGSKA (reference sequence). The CDR3 sequence is CSARPGQVYEQYF. CDR3 DNA: TGCAGTGCTAGACCGGGACAGGTCTACGAGCAGTACTTC.

This clonotype was found once. The chain links TRBV20-1 to TRBJ2-5; D possibly corresponds to TRBD2 (7 bases). CDR1 and CDR2 from the germline V gene are DFQATT and SNEGSKA (reference sequence). The CDR3 extends over 15 amino acids. V lost 2 bases and J 4 bases, leaving 17 bases between the germline ends. DNA of the CDR3: TGCAGTGCTAGAAGGGGGGGCACGGGAAGAGAGACCCAGTACTTC. Translation gives CSARRGGTGRETQYF.

The rearrangement joins TRBV20-1 to TRBJ2-7, with 7 nucleotides matching TRBD1. This CDR3 contains 14 residues. V was clipped by 4 bases and J by 0 bases; unmatched bases: 6. CDR1 is DFQATT, CDR2 SNEGSKA, per germline (reference sequence). As DNA, the CDR3 is TGCAGTGCTAACCGTAGACAGGGCTCCTACGAGCAGTACTTC. This gives the protein CSANRRQGSYEQYF.

This clonotype was counted a few times. This chain links TRBV5-1 with TRBJ2-5; perhaps D is TRBD1 or TRBD2 (6 bases each). With 0 bases removed from V and 2 bases from J, the gap between germline ends came to 14 bases. The CDR3 is 16 amino acids. From germline, CDR1 is SGHRS and CDR2 YFSETQ. The CDR3 is CASSLDGGGIQETQYF. For the CDR3, the DNA is TGCGCCAGCAGCTTGGACGGGGGCGGTATACAAGAGACCCAGTACTTC.

As concerns this clonotype: One junction end does not reproduce the germline sequence, and a read error may be involved. The chain carries TRBV6-6 and TRBJ1-5; the D is unclear. Germline assignment: CDR1 MNHNY and CDR2 SVGAGI (reference sequence). The CDR3 has 17 amino acids. The CDR3: CASRPGQVDYSNQPQHF. The CDR3 DNA sequence: TGTGCCAGCAGGCCCGGCCAGGTGGACTATAGCAACCAGCCCCAGCATTTT.

The gene calls are TRBV6-2 or TRBV6-3 and TRBJ2-3; no definite D call. The CDR3 runs 15 residues. V lost 4 bases to trimming and J lost 2 bases, with 13 bases between them. The germline CDR1 and CDR2 sequences are MNHEY and SVGEGT. In DNA form, the CDR3 reads TGTGCCAGCAGTTCCTTCCTCGACTCCACAGATACGCAGTATTTT. Its protein is CASSSFLDSTDTQYF.

The rearrangement links TRBV5-1 to TRBJ2-3, with TRBD2 matching 12 bases. V lost 3 bases to trimming and J lost 2 bases; unmatched junction nucleotides: 4. This CDR3 contains 16 residues. Germline CDR1 and CDR2: SGHRS and YFSETQ. The CDR3 region is CASSWTSGDPTDTQYF. The CDR3 nucleotides are TGCGCCAGCAGCTGGACTAGCGGGGACCCCACAGATACGCAGTATTTT.

The rearrangement links TRBV24-1 to TRBJ2-1; D might be TRBD2 (7 bases). The CDR3 covers 13 residues. Germline-derived CDR1 and CDR2 are KGHDR and SFDVKD. Between the trimmed V and J ends, which lost 8 bases and 10 bases, there was a span of 17 bases. The CDR3 DNA reads TGTGCCACCACCGATCGATGGGGGGGCGAGCAGTTCTTC. Its protein is CATTDRWGGEQFF.

This clonotype came up a few times. This chain connects TRBV4-2 to TRBJ2-1; 9 nucleotides align to TRBD2. The germline V gene has CDR1 LGHNA and CDR2 YNFKEQ. V was pared by 0 bases and J by 5 bases, with 5 bases of the junction left unmatched. The CDR3 loop spans 16 amino acids. The CDR3 is CASSQDGGGENNEQFF. For the CDR3, the DNA is TGTGCCAGCAGCCAAGATGGCGGGGGGGAGAACAATGAGCAGTTCTTC.

The chain couples TRBV6-2 or TRBV6-3 to TRBJ2-5, with D perhaps matching TRBD1 (5 bases). With 0 bases removed from V and 1 base from J, the gap between germline ends came to 9 bases. CDR1 is MNHEY and CDR2 is SVGEGT in the germline V gene. The CDR3 spans 15 residues. CDR3: CASSYSTVPQETQYF. CDR3 nucleotides: TGTGCCAGCAGTTACTCGACAGTACCCCAAGAGACCCAGTACTTC.

The CDR3 is CASNFRQGDASGYTF. The CDR3 DNA reads as TGTGCCAGCAACTTCCGACAGGGGGACGCATCCGGCTACACCTTC. The chain recombines TRBV7-2 with TRBJ1-2; 9 bases fit TRBD1. Per the germline V gene, CDR1 is SGHTA and CDR2 is FQGNSA. The J segment lost 8 bases and the V segment lost 7 bases, leaving 14 bases of the junction unmatched. This CDR3 comprises 15 residues.

The chain couples TRBV5-1 to TRBJ2-3; 7 bases align to TRBD1. Looked up from germline, CDR1 is SGHRS and CDR2 is YFSETQ. The V segment lost 4 bases and the J segment 0 bases; nucleotides outside the gene matches: 8. The CDR3 is 16 residues long. This CDR3 reads CASSPPTGLSTDTQYF. DNA for the CDR3: TGCGCCAGCAGCCCGCCGACAGGGTTGAGCACAGATACGCAGTATTTT. Filled out from reference TRBV5-1 and TRBJ2-3, the complete variable domain reads KAGVTQTPRYLIKTRGQQVTLSCSPISGHRSVSWYQQTPGQGLQFLFEYFSETQRNKGNFPGRFSGRQFSNSRSEMNVSTLELGDSALYLCASSPPTGLSTDTQYFGPGTRLTVL.

V gene TRBV4-2 combines with J gene TRBJ2-1; 10 bases align to TRBD2. Germline V gives CDR1 LGHNA, CDR2 YNFKEQ. V trimming: 2 bases; J trimming: 6 bases; junction bases outside the gene matches: 10. The CDR3 spans 17 residues. For the CDR3, the DNA is TGTGCCAGCAGCCAAACCCCCTGGAGCGGGGGGGCCAATGAGCAGTTCTTC. This translates into CASSQTPWSGGANEQFF.

The V gene is TRBV7-2, the J gene TRBJ2-3; D is possibly TRBD2 (7 bases). Trimming cost V 3 bases and J 6 bases, with 16 bases left between them. Germline values: CDR1 SGHTA, CDR2 FQGNSA. This CDR3 is built from 15 residues. CDR3 residues: CASSLEGGAPDTQYF. The CDR3, as DNA: TGTGCCAGCAGCTTGGAGGGGGGGGCTCCGGATACGCAGTATTTT.

The gene calls are TRBV7-2 and TRBJ2-3; the D is unclear. The CDR3 is 15 amino acids. V lost 3 bases, J lost 5 bases, and 15 bases lay in between. Germline CDR1 reads SGHTA; CDR2 reads FQGNSA. CDR3 in amino acids: CASSLELPARDTQYF. The CDR3 coding sequence is TGTGCCAGCAGCTTGGAACTTCCCGCTCGAGATACGCAGTATTTT.

The chain has TRBV3-1 and TRBJ2-5, with D maybe TRBD1 (6 bases). Trimming removed 1 base from V and 2 bases from J, with 11 bases in between. The CDR3 runs to 15 residues. Germline CDR1 LGHDT, CDR2 YNNKEL (reference sequence). As DNA, the CDR3 is TGTGCCAGCAGCCAAGTAGGGACACCTCAAGAGACCCAGTACTTC. Amino acid sequence: CASSQVGTPQETQYF.

This clonotype turned up a few times. This chain links TRBV10-2 with TRBJ2-5, with 10 bases matching TRBD2. The J segment lost 5 bases and the V segment lost 7 bases, leaving 10 bases of the junction unmatched. This CDR3 spans 15 amino acids. The germline V gene has CDR1 WSHSY and CDR2 SAAADI. CDR3 bases: TGCGCCAGCAACCGAGCGGGGGGGTCGATTGAGACCCAGTACTTC. This sequence encodes CASNRAGGSIETQYF.

The gene calls are TRBV5-5 and TRBJ1-4; D uncertain. Germline V CDR1 and CDR2: SGHKS, YYEKEE (reference sequence). This CDR3 region has 15 residues. The V end was cut by 4 bases, the J end by 4 bases, with 14 bases between. CDR3 DNA: TGTGCCAGCAGCGAGAGGGTTGTGGATAATGAAAAACTGTTTTTT. It codes for CASSERVVDNEKLFF. Drawing the rest from reference TRBV5-5 and TRBJ1-4, the complete variable domain is DAGVTQSPTHLIKTRGQQVTLRCSPISGHKSVSWYQQVLGQGPQFIFQYYEKEERGRGNFPDRFSARQFPNYSSELNVNALLLGDSALYLCASSERVVDNEKLFFGSGTQLSVL.

The chain has TRBV7-2 and TRBJ2-5; 14 bases agree with TRBD2. Looked up from germline, CDR1 is SGHTA and CDR2 is FQGNSA. The length of the CDR3 is 18 residues. V lost 3 bases, J lost 11 bases, and 17 bases stayed unmatched. The CDR3, as DNA: TGTGCCAGCAGCTTGAGACTAGCGGGGGGGAGTCCCTACAATGAGCAGTACTTC. Its protein is CASSLRLAGGSPYNEQYF. Full variable domain (outside the CDR3, taken from reference TRBV7-2 and TRBJ2-5): GAGVSQSPSNKVTEKGKDVELRCDPISGHTALYWYRQSLGQGLEFLIYFQGNSAPDKSGLPSDRFSAERTGGSVSTLTIQRTQQEDSAVYLCASSLRLAGGSPYNEQYFGPGTRLLVL.